The 6 T cell receptor beta chains presented below share a single source sample, sequenced in a study of cytomegalovirus exposure and HLA in healthy donors. Measured with immunoSEQ multiplex PCR; TCRdb has only the in-frame clones, and not every one. Among approximately 110,000 clones, roughly 86% were seen once, and the ten largest hold roughly 4%. The sample taken for sequencing was PBMCs. The receptor set was obtained from a woman between 18 and 30 years old in good health and CMV-seropositive.

This sequence joins TRBV6-6 and TRBJ2-1, with a possible D match to TRBD2 (7 bases). The CDR3 contains 13 residues. Deletions cut 7 bases from V and 10 bases from J, with 17 bases between. Germline CDR1 reads MNHNY; CDR2 reads SVGAGI (reference sequence). The CDR3, as DNA: TGTGCCAGCAATAAGGGGGGGGCTGGGGAGCAGTTCTTC. Protein sequence: CASNKGGAGEQFF.

This clone was seen more than once but under ten times. The chain links TRBV11-3 to TRBJ2-7, with D tentatively TRBD2 (6 bases). The CDR3 runs 13 residues. Germline V gives CDR1 SGHNT, CDR2 YENEEA. Trimming took off 3 bases at V and 2 bases at J, with 8 bases between the two ends. The CDR3 DNA reads as TGTGCCAGCAGCTTTCGGGGGACCTACGAGCAGTACTTC. It encodes CASSFRGTYEQYF. The full variable domain, its missing parts supplied by reference TRBV11-3 and TRBJ2-7, is EAGVVQSPRYKIIEKKQPVAFWCNPISGHNTLYWYLQNLGQGPELLIRYENEEAVDDSQLPKDRFSAERLKGVDSTLKIQPAELGDSAVYLCASSFRGTYEQYFGPGTRLTVT.

The chain carries TRBV23-1 and TRBJ2-2; 7 nucleotides agree with TRBD1. TRBV23-1 is known as an ORF, though its function is uncertain. This CDR3 comprises 17 residues. With 1 base clipped from V and 0 bases from J, the junction kept 5 bases outside the gene matches. The CDR3 sequence is CASSQLEDRANTGELFF. For the CDR3, the DNA is TGCGCCAGCAGTCAATTAGAAGACAGGGCGAACACCGGGGAGCTGTTTTTT.

V and J are TRBV2 and TRBJ2-1; either TRBD1 or TRBD2 may fit D (9 bases each). The CDR3 spans 16 residues. V shed 7 bases and J shed 8 bases, with 24 bases lying between them. The germline CDR1 and CDR2 sequences are SNHLY and FYNNEI. The CDR3 spells CASTPGQGVAGDEQFF. DNA of the CDR3: TGTGCCAGCACCCCGGGACAGGGTGTAGCGGGGGATGAGCAGTTCTTC.

CDR3 coding DNA: TGCGCCAGCAGCCACGCAGGGGGGTTCACAGATACGCAGTATTTT. The encoded protein is CASSHAGGFTDTQYF. The chain is built from TRBV4-1 and TRBJ2-3, with D maybe TRBD1 (7 bases). Looked up from germline, CDR1 is MGHRA and CDR2 is YSYEKL. CDR3 length: 15 amino acids. Trimming shortened V by 3 bases and J by 2 bases, and 12 bases separated the two germline ends.

The table lists this clone with a count of one. This sequence joins TRBV5-6 and TRBJ2-1; TRBD1 agrees at 10 bases. This CDR3 contains 15 residues. The germline V gene encodes CDR1 SGHDT and CDR2 YYEEEE. V shed 4 bases, J shed 12 bases, and the junction held 13 bases outside the gene matches. This CDR3 is CASSLLGDRGQVQFF. The CDR3 nucleotides are TGTGCCAGCAGCCTCCTTGGAGACAGGGGGCAGGTGCAGTTCTTC.